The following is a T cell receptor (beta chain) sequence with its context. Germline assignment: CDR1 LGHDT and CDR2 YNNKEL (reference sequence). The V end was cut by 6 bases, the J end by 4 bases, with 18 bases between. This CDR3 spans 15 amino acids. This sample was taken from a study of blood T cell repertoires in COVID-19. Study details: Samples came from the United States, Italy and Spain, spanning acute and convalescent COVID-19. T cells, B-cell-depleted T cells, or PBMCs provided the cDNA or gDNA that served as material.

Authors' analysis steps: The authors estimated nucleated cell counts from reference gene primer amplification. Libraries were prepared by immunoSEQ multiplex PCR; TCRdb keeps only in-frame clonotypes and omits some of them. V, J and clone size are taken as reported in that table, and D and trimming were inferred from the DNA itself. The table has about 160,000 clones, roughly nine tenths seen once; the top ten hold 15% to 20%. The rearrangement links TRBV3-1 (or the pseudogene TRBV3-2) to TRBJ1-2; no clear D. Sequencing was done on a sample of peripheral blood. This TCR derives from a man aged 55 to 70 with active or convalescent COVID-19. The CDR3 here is CASRPTYNGGYGYTF. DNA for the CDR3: TGTGCCAGCAGACCCACTTACAACGGCGGCTATGGCTACACCTTC.